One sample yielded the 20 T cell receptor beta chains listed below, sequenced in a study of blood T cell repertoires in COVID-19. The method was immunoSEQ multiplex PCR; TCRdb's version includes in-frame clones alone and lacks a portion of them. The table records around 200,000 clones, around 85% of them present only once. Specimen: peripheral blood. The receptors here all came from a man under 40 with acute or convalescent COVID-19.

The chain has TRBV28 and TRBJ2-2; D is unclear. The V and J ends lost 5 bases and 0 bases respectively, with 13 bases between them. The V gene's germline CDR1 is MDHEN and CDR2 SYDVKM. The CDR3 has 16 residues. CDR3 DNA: TGTGCCAGCAGTACCCTAGTGTTCGCGAACACCGGGGAGCTGTTTTTT. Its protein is CASSTLVFANTGELFF.

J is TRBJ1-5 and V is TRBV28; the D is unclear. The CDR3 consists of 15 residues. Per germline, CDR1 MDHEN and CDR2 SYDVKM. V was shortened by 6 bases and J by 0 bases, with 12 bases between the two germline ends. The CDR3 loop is CASSLRGISNQPQHF. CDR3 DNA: TGTGCCAGCAGCCTCCGCGGGATTAGCAATCAGCCCCAGCATTTT.

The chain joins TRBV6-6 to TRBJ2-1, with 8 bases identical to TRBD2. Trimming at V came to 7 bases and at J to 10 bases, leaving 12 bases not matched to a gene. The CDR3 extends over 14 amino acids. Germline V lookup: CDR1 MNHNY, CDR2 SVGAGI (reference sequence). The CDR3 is CASNLAGLGGEQFF. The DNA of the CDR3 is TGTGCCAGCAACCTAGCGGGCCTGGGTGGCGAGCAGTTCTTC.

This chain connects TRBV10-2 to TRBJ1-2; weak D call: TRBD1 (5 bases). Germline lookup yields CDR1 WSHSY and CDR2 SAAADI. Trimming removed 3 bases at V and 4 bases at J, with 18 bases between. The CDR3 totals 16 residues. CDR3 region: CASSDWDSPRGYGYTF. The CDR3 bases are TGCGCCAGCAGTGATTGGGACTCTCCCCGCGGCTATGGCTACACCTTC.

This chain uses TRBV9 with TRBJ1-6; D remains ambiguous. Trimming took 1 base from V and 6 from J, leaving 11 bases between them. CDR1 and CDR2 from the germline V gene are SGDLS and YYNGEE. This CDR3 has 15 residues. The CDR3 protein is CASSVLQEGNSPLHF. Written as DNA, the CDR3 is TGTGCCAGCAGCGTACTCCAGGAAGGTAATTCACCCCTCCACTTT.

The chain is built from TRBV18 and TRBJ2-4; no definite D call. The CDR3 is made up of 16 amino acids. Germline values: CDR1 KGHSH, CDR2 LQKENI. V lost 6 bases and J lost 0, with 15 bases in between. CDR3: CASSLIPELAKNIQYF. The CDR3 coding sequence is TGTGCCAGCTCCCTTATCCCGGAGCTAGCCAAAAACATTCAGTACTTC. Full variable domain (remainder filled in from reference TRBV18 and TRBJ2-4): NAGVMQNPRHLVRRRGQEARLRCSPMKGHSHVYWYRQLPEEGLKFMVYLQKENIIDESGMPKERFSAEFPKEGPSILRIQQVVRGDSAAYFCASSLIPELAKNIQYFGAGTRLSVL.

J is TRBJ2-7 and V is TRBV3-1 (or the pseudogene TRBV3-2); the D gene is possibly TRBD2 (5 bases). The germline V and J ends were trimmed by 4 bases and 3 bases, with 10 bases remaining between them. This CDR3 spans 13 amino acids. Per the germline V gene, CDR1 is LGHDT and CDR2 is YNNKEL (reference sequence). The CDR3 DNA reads TGTGCCAGCAGCCCCCCCGGACTCTACGAGCAGTACTTC. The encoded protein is CASSPPGLYEQYF.

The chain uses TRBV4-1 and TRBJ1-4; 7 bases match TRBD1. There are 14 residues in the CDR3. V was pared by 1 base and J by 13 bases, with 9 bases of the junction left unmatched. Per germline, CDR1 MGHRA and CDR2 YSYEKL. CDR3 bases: TGCGCCAGCAGCCAAGGGGACAGCGCCTCTACACTGTTTTTT. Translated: CASSQGDSASTLFF.

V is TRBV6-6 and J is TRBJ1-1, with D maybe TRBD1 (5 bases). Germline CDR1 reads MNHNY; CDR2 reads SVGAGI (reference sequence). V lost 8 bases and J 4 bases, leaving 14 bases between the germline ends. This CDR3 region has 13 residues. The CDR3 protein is CASEGRGGTEAFF. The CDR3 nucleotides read TGTGCCAGCGAGGGGCGGGGCGGCACTGAAGCTTTCTTT.

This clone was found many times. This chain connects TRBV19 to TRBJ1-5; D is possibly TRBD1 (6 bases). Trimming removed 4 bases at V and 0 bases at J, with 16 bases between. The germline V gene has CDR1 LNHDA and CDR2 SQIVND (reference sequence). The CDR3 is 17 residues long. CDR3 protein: CASSTRQARYSNQPQHF. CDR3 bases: TGTGCCAGTAGTACTAGACAGGCGAGGTATAGCAATCAGCCCCAGCATTTT.

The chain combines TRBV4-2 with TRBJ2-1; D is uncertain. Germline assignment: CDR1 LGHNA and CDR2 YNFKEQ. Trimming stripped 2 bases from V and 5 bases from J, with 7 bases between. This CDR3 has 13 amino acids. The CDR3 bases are TGTGCCAGCAGCCAACGCTATAACAATGAGCAGTTCTTC. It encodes CASSQRYNNEQFF.

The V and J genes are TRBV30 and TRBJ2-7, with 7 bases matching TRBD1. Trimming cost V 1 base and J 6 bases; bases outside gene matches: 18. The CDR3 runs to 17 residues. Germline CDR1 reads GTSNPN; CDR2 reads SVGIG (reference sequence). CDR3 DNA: TGTGCCTGGAGTGGTAGGGGGCGCTGGGTGGTTGGGAGCGAGCAGTACTTC. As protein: CAWSGRGRWVVGSEQYF.

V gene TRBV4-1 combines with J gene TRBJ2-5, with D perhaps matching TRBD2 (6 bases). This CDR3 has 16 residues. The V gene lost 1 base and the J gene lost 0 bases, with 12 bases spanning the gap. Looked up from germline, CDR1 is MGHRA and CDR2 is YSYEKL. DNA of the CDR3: TGCGCCAGCAGCCAAGGGAGGGCGGGTTACCAAGAGACCCAGTACTTC. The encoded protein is CASSQGRAGYQETQYF.

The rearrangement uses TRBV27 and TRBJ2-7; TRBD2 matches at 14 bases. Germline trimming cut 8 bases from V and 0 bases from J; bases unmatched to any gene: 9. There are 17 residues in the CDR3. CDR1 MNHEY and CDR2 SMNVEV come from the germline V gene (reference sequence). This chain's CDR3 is CASRGTSGSRNSYEQYF. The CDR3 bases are TGTGCCAGCCGCGGGACTAGCGGGAGCAGGAACTCCTACGAGCAGTACTTC.

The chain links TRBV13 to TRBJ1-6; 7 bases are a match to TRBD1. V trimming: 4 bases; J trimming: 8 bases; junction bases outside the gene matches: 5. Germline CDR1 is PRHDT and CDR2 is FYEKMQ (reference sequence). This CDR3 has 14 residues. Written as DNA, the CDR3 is TGTGCCAGCAGCTCCGGGACAGCCTATTCACCCCTCCACTTT. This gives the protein CASSSGTAYSPLHF.

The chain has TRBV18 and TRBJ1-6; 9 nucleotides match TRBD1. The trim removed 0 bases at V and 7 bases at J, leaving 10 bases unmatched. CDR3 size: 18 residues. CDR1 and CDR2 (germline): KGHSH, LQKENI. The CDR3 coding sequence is TGTGCCAGCTCACCACCTTTAGGAACAGGGGGCTTGAATTCACCCCTCCACTTT. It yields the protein CASSPPLGTGGLNSPLHF.

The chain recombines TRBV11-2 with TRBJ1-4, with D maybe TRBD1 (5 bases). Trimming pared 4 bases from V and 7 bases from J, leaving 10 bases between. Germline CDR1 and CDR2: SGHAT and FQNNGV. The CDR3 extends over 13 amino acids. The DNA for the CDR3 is TGTGCCAGCAGCTCGTGGGGGGGTGAAAAACTGTTTTTT. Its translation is CASSSWGGEKLFF.

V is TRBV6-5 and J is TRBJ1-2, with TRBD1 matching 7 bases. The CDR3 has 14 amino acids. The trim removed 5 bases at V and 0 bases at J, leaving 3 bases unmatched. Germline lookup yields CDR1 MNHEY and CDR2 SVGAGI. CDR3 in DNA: TGTGCCAGCAGTCCGGGACAGCCTAACTATGGCTACACCTTC. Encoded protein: CASSPGQPNYGYTF.

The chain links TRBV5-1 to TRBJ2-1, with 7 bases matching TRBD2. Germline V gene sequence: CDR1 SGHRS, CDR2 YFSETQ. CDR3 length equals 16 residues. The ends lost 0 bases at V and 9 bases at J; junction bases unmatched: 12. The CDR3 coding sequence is TGCGCCAGCAGCTTGGCCGTGACTAGCTTTCCCACTGAGCAGTTCTTC. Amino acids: CASSLAVTSFPTEQFF.

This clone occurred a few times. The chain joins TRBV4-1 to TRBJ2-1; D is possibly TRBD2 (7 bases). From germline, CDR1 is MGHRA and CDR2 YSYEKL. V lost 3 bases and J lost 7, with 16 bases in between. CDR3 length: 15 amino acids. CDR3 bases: TGCGCCAGCAGCCACCTTGCGGGGGCCTTGAATGAGCAGTTCTTC. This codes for CASSHLAGALNEQFF.